This T cell receptor (beta chain) was documented in a study of cytotoxic CD8 clonotypes in ibrutinib-treated CLL. Data came from immunoSEQ multiplex PCR; TCRdb stores just in-frame clones and leaves some out. In the table there are 250,000 to 350,000 clones, approximately 76% of which are singletons. Germline CDR1 and CDR2: MNHNY and SVGAGI (reference sequence). V was pared by 5 bases and J by 8 bases, with 7 bases of the junction left unmatched. CDR3 size: 13 residues. Sequencing used PBMCs, obtained at disease progression, from a patient treated with ibrutinib. The chain joins TRBV6-6 to TRBJ1-2; 8 bases are a match to TRBD1. The TCR sequence derives from a human donor with chronic lymphocytic leukemia. As DNA, the CDR3 is TGTGCCAGCAGTCGGGACAGGTCGAAAGGCTACACCTTC. Protein sequence: CASSRDRSKGYTF.